These 25 T cell receptor beta chains originate from one sample sequenced in a study of a mutant IDH1 vaccine in newly diagnosed glioma. TCRdb's table, derived via immunoSEQ multiplex PCR, lists solely in-frame clones and lacks some. The table records roughly 120,000 clones, roughly 90% of them present only once. Their antigens remain unidentified. The time point is: week 11, during vaccination. One vaccine dose held 300 ug of mutant IDH1 20-mer peptide and came with topical imiquimod. This specimen consisted of PBMCs, obtained from a glioma patient whose treatment included an IDH1 peptide vaccine. The receptors were sampled from a woman between 50 and 59 years old with glioma.

This chain connects TRBV4-1 to TRBJ2-3; 7 nucleotides align to TRBD2. CDR1 and CDR2 from the germline V gene are MGHRA and YSYEKL. This CDR3 has 17 residues. With V trimmed by 1 base and J by 3 bases, 10 bases remained unmatched. The CDR3 protein is CASSQGGRALITDTQYF. The CDR3 nucleotides are TGCGCCAGCAGCCAAGGTGGGAGGGCCCTCATTACAGATACGCAGTATTTT.

This clone was counted only a few times. This chain links TRBV7-6 with TRBJ2-3, with D unclear. With 5 bases removed from V and 5 bases from J, the gap between germline ends came to 11 bases. Germline CDR1 and CDR2: SGHVS and FNYEAQ. CDR3 length equals 13 residues. The CDR3 protein is CASSPQRLDTQYF. The DNA of the CDR3 is TGTGCCAGCAGCCCCCAACGATTAGATACGCAGTATTTT.

This clone has just one count. The V call is TRBV28, the J call TRBJ1-5; TRBD1 agrees at 8 bases. J was trimmed by 4 bases and V by 4 bases; bases with no gene match: 9. CDR3 length: 16 amino acids. The germline gives CDR1 MDHEN, CDR2 SYDVKM. CDR3 loop: CASSSFRGLGNQPQHF. CDR3 DNA: TGTGCCAGCAGTTCTTTCAGGGGGCTGGGGAATCAGCCCCAGCATTTT.

V usage is TRBV4-2 and J usage is TRBJ1-1, with D hard to call. The length of the CDR3 is 15 residues. V lost 0 bases to trimming and J lost 4 bases, with 12 bases between them. The germline V gene encodes CDR1 LGHNA and CDR2 YNFKEQ. CDR3 in DNA: TGTGCCAGCAGCCAAGATGGACGGGTGGGCACTGAAGCTTTCTTT. Its translation is CASSQDGRVGTEAFF.

The chain employs TRBV18 and TRBJ2-1; D might be TRBD1 (6 bases). Germline values: CDR1 KGHSH, CDR2 LQKENI. The CDR3 extends over 13 amino acids. V was pared by 3 bases and J by 7 bases, with 10 bases between. The DNA for the CDR3 is TGTGCCAGCTCACCGCAGGGGATGAATGAGCAGTTCTTC. This sequence encodes CASSPQGMNEQFF.

This clone was counted once. V usage is TRBV4-1 and J usage is TRBJ2-5; a possible D gene is TRBD2 (6 bases). The J call is in doubt because the DNA end fits TRBJ2-7 better. This CDR3 has 16 amino acids. CDR1 is MGHRA and CDR2 is YSYEKL in the germline V gene. This CDR3 is CASSQAQQGGDYEQYF. CDR3 sequence (DNA): TGCGCCAGCAGCCAAGCCCAACAAGGAGGGGACTACGAGCAGTACTTC.

This clone was detected only once. This chain joins TRBV2 and TRBJ2-5, with D possibly being TRBD1 (6 bases). TRBJ2-7 matches the DNA end more closely, so the J call is doubtful. Germline CDR1 SNHLY, CDR2 FYNNEI. The length of the CDR3 is 14 residues. DNA of the CDR3: TGTGCCAGCAGTGATGGGACACCTACCTACGAGCAGTACTTC. It is translated as CASSDGTPTYEQYF.

This clone has a single count. The chain employs TRBV27 and TRBJ2-1; D possibly corresponds to TRBD2 (5 bases). Germline CDR1 reads MNHEY; CDR2 reads SMNVEV (reference sequence). This CDR3 comprises 15 residues. Trimming removed 5 bases from V and 4 bases from J, with 15 bases in between. In nucleotides, the CDR3 is TGTGCCAGCAGTAACGGTGGGAGTCTTTACAATGAGCAGTTCTTC. Protein: CASSNGGSLYNEQFF.

The chain combines TRBV28 with TRBJ2-6; 9 bases line up with TRBD1. With V trimmed by 2 bases and J by 0 bases, 8 bases remained unmatched. The germline gives CDR1 MDHEN, CDR2 SYDVKM. The CDR3 sequence is 19 residues long. In DNA form, the CDR3 reads TGTGCCAGCAGTTTAGTCCGGACAGGGGATCTCTCTGGGGCCAACGTCCTGACTTTC. This translates into CASSLVRTGDLSGANVLTF.

The chain carries TRBV19 and TRBJ2-5; 7 bases fit TRBD1. Germline values: CDR1 LNHDA, CDR2 SQIVND (reference sequence). CDR3 length equals 15 residues. Losses at the gene ends were 6 bases for V and 2 bases for J; bases not matched to a gene: 9. The CDR3: CASRTTTGRQETQYF. The CDR3 DNA is TGTGCCAGTAGGACTACGACAGGGAGACAAGAGACCCAGTACTTC.

V usage is TRBV28 and J usage is TRBJ1-3; D possibly corresponds to TRBD1 (5 bases). V dropped 7 bases and J dropped 6 bases, with 13 bases sitting between them. This CDR3 region has 13 residues. From germline, CDR1 is MDHEN and CDR2 SYDVKM. The CDR3 loop is CASTPGRENTIYF. In DNA form, the CDR3 reads TGTGCCAGCACCCCGGGGCGCGAAAACACCATATATTTT.

The chain is built from TRBV6-6 and TRBJ2-1; 7 bases match TRBD1. The V gene end was trimmed by 5 bases and the J gene end by 5 bases; junction bases not matched to a gene: 9. This CDR3 contains 15 residues. Germline assignment: CDR1 MNHNY and CDR2 SVGAGI (reference sequence). The CDR3 spells CASSLTGSSHNEQFF. The DNA of the CDR3 is TGTGCCAGCAGTCTGACAGGGAGTAGCCACAATGAGCAGTTCTTC.

The chain has TRBV4-2 and TRBJ2-7; 9 bases fit TRBD1. Germline V gene lookup returns CDR1 LGHNA and CDR2 YNFKEQ. The junction had 4 bases not matched to a gene; V was cut back by 1 base and J by 0 bases. There are 16 residues in the CDR3. The CDR3 spells CASSQAGQGISYEQYF. The CDR3 DNA sequence: TGTGCCAGCAGCCAAGCCGGACAGGGGATCTCCTACGAGCAGTACTTC.

This chain links TRBV11-2 with TRBJ2-7, with D possibly TRBD2 on 5 matching bases. V was shortened by 5 bases and J by 7 bases, with 15 bases between the two germline ends. The CDR3 loop spans 13 amino acids. Germline CDR1 and CDR2: SGHAT and FQNNGV. The CDR3 region is CASSEERVEEQYF. The CDR3 DNA follows: TGTGCCAGCAGCGAAGAGAGGGTGGAAGAGCAGTACTTC.

This clone came up a few times. The gene calls are TRBV29-1 and TRBJ1-1, with 8 positions matching TRBD1. The V gene's germline CDR1 is SQVTM and CDR2 ANQGSEA. Trimming cost V 6 bases and J 4 bases; bases outside gene matches: 1. The CDR3 contains 11 residues. The CDR3, as DNA: TGCAGCGTCGACAGGGGCACTGAAGCTTTCTTT. Protein product: CSVDRGTEAFF.

The V call is TRBV6-5, the J call TRBJ2-1; 9 nucleotides match TRBD2. The CDR3 length is 14 residues. Germline trimming cut 8 bases from V and 3 bases from J; bases unmatched to any gene: 5. Per germline, CDR1 MNHEY and CDR2 SVGAGI. CDR3 nucleotide sequence: TGTGCCAGCGAAGCGGGAGGTAACTACAATGAGCAGTTCTTC. It specifies CASEAGGNYNEQFF.

This clone was counted a single time. This sequence joins TRBV5-1 and TRBJ2-1, with unresolved D. Trimming cost V 0 bases and J 4 bases, with 8 bases left between them. The CDR3 consists of 14 residues. CDR1 SGHRS and CDR2 YFSETQ come from the germline V gene. CDR3 in DNA: TGCGCCAGCAGCTTGGGTCAGAATTACAATGAGCAGTTCTTC. It encodes CASSLGQNYNEQFF. Full variable domain (remainder filled in from reference TRBV5-1 and TRBJ2-1): KAGVTQTPRYLIKTRGQQVTLSCSPISGHRSVSWYQQTPGQGLQFLFEYFSETQRNKGNFPGRFSGRQFSNSRSEMNVSTLELGDSALYLCASSLGQNYNEQFFGPGTRLTVL.

J is TRBJ2-7 and V is TRBV27; D is undetermined. The end of the DNA is better explained by TRBJ2-1, so the J call may be wrong. CDR3 length: 17 residues. The germline gives CDR1 MNHEY, CDR2 SMNVEV (reference sequence). In DNA, the CDR3 is TGTGCCAGCAGTTTAAGAAATTACGGGCAAGTTTACAATGAGCAGTTCTTC. This sequence encodes CASSLRNYGQVYNEQFF.

The chain links TRBV28 to TRBJ2-7; D call uncertain. Looked up from germline, CDR1 is MDHEN and CDR2 is SYDVKM. The CDR3 has 13 amino acids. V lost 4 bases, J lost 3 bases, and 10 bases lay in between. CDR3 sequence: CASSSPVSYEQYF. CDR3 DNA sequence: TGTGCCAGCAGTTCCCCGGTTAGCTACGAGCAGTACTTC.

V is TRBV5-1 and J is TRBJ1-6; TRBD1 agrees at 9 bases. The CDR3 length is 15 residues. Germline lookup yields CDR1 SGHRS and CDR2 YFSETQ. With 0 bases clipped from V and 7 bases from J, the junction kept 2 bases outside the gene matches. CDR3 nucleotides: TGCGCCAGCAGCTTGGATGGACAGGGGAATTCACCCCTCCACTTT. Translation: CASSLDGQGNSPLHF.

The gene calls are TRBV28 and TRBJ2-1; D perhaps matches TRBD1 (5 bases). In germline, CDR1 is MDHEN, CDR2 SYDVKM. There are 13 residues in the CDR3. Trimming took off 1 base at V and 5 bases at J, with 6 bases between the two ends. The CDR3 protein is CASSLSRDNEQFF. CDR3 in DNA: TGTGCCAGCAGTTTATCCAGGGACAATGAGCAGTTCTTC.

For this clone: The same CDR3 is also encoded by other DNA sequences in this sample. J is TRBJ1-2 and V is TRBV9; TRBD1 is a possible D gene (5 bases). Germline CDR1 SGDLS, CDR2 YYNGEE. The CDR3 spans 15 residues. V shed 5 bases and J shed 4 bases, with 18 bases lying between them. CDR3 nucleotide sequence: TGTGCCAGCAGTGCCCCGGGGCAGCGGTCCTATGGCTACACCTTC. This sequence encodes CASSAPGQRSYGYTF.

The chain recombines TRBV28 with TRBJ1-4; 7 nucleotides match TRBD1. Unmatched junction bases numbered 8, after V lost 7 bases and J lost 6 bases. Germline CDR1 is MDHEN and CDR2 is SYDVKM. CDR3 size: 14 residues. CDR3 in amino acids: CASTRDSGYEKLFF. CDR3 nucleotides: TGTGCCAGCACCCGGGACAGCGGCTATGAAAAACTGTTTTTT.

CDR3 sequence reads: CASSQRQSNQPQHF. The CDR3 coding sequence is TGTGCCAGCAGCCAACGACAGTCCAATCAGCCCCAGCATTTT. This chain connects TRBV7-8 to TRBJ1-5; tentatively, D is TRBD1 (5 bases). V was clipped by 5 bases and J by 3 bases, with 11 bases between them. CDR3 length: 14 amino acids. Germline CDR1 SGHVS, CDR2 FQNEAQ.

The J gene is TRBJ2-5, the V gene TRBV4-1, with D tentatively TRBD1 or TRBD2 (6 bases each). The ends were cut back, 3 bases at V and 5 bases at J, with 16 bases in the middle. This CDR3 has 15 residues. CDR1 MGHRA and CDR2 YSYEKL come from the germline V gene. The CDR3 coding sequence is TGCGCCAGCAGCCAGGGGGGCAGGCCCGGGGAGACCCAGTACTTC. Amino acids: CASSQGGRPGETQYF.